Shown below are 8 T cell receptor beta chains from a single sample sequenced in a study of cytomegalovirus exposure and HLA in healthy donors. Amplification used 60 Vbeta primers and 13 Jbeta primers. Assay used: immunoSEQ multiplex PCR; TCRdb lists only in-frame clones, some missing. The table includes 100,000 or so clones, approximately 85% detected once. Sequences were obtained from PBMCs. These receptors came from a man younger than 40 in good health and CMV-seronegative.

CDR3 nucleotide sequence: TGTGCCAGCAGAACAGGGGGCCGGAGTCAGCCCCAGCATTTT. Its protein product is CASRTGGRSQPQHF. The V gene is TRBV6-5, the J gene TRBJ1-5, with 9 bases that match TRBD1. The CDR3 spans 14 residues. Germline V gene lookup returns CDR1 MNHEY and CDR2 SVGAGI. Trimming took 6 bases from V and 6 from J; bases not matched to a gene: 6.

The rearrangement uses TRBV6-5 and TRBJ2-5, with TRBD2 matching 10 bases. Per the germline V gene, CDR1 is MNHEY and CDR2 is SVGAGI. The V and J ends lost 2 bases and 4 bases, in that order; junction bases with no gene match: 4. This CDR3 comprises 15 residues. CDR3 protein: CASSYRLAGVETQYF. DNA for the CDR3: TGTGCCAGCAGTTACCGGCTAGCGGGAGTAGAGACCCAGTACTTC.

The chain joins TRBV5-1 to TRBJ1-1, with 7 bases identical to TRBD1. V lost 0 bases to trimming and J lost 6 bases; unmatched junction nucleotides: 8. CDR1 is SGHRS, CDR2 YFSETQ, per germline. The CDR3 is 15 amino acids. The CDR3 protein is CASSLDQGVGSEAFF. CDR3 sequence (DNA): TGCGCCAGCAGCTTGGACCAGGGGGTGGGGTCTGAAGCTTTCTTT.

The chain is built from TRBV9 and TRBJ2-3; D is possibly TRBD2 (5 bases). CDR3 length: 14 residues. Trimming took off 7 bases at V and 0 bases at J, with 12 bases between the two ends. From germline, CDR1 is SGDLS and CDR2 YYNGEE. CDR3 loop: CASAGGFSTDTQYF. CDR3 DNA: TGTGCCAGCGCTGGCGGGTTTAGCACAGATACGCAGTATTTT.

The V call is TRBV5-1, the J call TRBJ2-4, with 8 nucleotides matching TRBD1. CDR3 length: 15 residues. V shed 5 bases and J 7 bases; nucleotides not matched to a gene: 11. Looked up from germline, CDR1 is SGHRS and CDR2 is YFSETQ. CDR3 sequence reads: CASSRLSRDRNIQYF. CDR3 bases: TGCGCCAGCAGTAGGCTATCCCGGGACAGGAACATTCAGTACTTC.

J is TRBJ2-5 and V is TRBV7-2; 8 nucleotides match TRBD2. V trimming: 3 bases; J trimming: 2 bases; junction bases outside the gene matches: 5. The CDR3 length is 15 residues. Germline values: CDR1 SGHTA, CDR2 FQGNSA. Here the CDR3 DNA reads TGTGCCAGCAGCTTGTGGGGCGGGGGGCAAGAGACCCAGTACTTC. It yields the protein CASSLWGGGQETQYF.

This chain joins TRBV7-9 and TRBJ1-5; 8 nucleotides align to TRBD1. Germline lookup yields CDR1 SEHNR and CDR2 FQNEAQ (reference sequence). The CDR3 spans 18 residues. V shed 0 bases and J 5 bases; nucleotides not matched to a gene: 12. The CDR3 nucleotides read TGTGCCAGCAGCTTAGCGGGTAAAGGACAGGGCCCTCATCAGCCCCAGCATTTT. It encodes CASSLAGKGQGPHQPQHF.

This clone has more than one count but fewer than ten. The chain employs TRBV6-5 and TRBJ1-4; 7 bases map to TRBD1. With V trimmed by 5 bases and J by 8 bases, 5 bases remained unmatched. There are 13 residues in the CDR3. Per germline, CDR1 MNHEY and CDR2 SVGAGI. The DNA of the CDR3 is TGTGCCAGCAGTCCCGGACAGGACGAAAAACTGTTTTTT. The encoded protein is CASSPGQDEKLFF.